This passage covers 22 T cell receptor beta chains from one sample sequenced in a study of cytomegalovirus exposure and HLA in healthy donors. PCR employed 60 Vbeta and 13 Jbeta primers. TCRdb's table, derived via immunoSEQ multiplex PCR, lists solely in-frame clones and lacks some. The sample contains under 200,000 clones, around 75% of which appear only once. The sample was PBMCs. All receptors derive from a male donor in good health and CMV-seronegative.

V is TRBV2 and J is TRBJ2-1, with 10 bases fitting TRBD2. V lost 5 bases to trimming and J lost 1 base; unmatched junction nucleotides: 8. The CDR3 length is 17 residues. Per the germline V gene, CDR1 is SNHLY and CDR2 is FYNNEI. The CDR3 here is CASSLPRTSGSYNEQFF. The CDR3 bases are TGTGCCAGCAGTCTTCCTAGGACTAGCGGATCCTACAATGAGCAGTTCTTC.

The genes are TRBV7-6 and TRBJ1-3, with D maybe TRBD1 (6 bases). V was shortened by 3 bases and J by 1 base, with 7 bases between the two germline ends. This CDR3 is built from 14 residues. Per germline, CDR1 SGHVS and CDR2 FNYEAQ. For the CDR3, the DNA is TGTGCCAGCAGCTTCACAGGGTCTGGAAACACCATATATTTT. Translating gives CASSFTGSGNTIYF.

This clone is a singleton in its sample. This chain links TRBV7-3 with TRBJ2-1; possibly TRBD2 for D (6 bases). Deletions cut 1 base from V and 4 bases from J, with 20 bases between. The germline gives CDR1 SGHTA, CDR2 FQGTGA. The CDR3 runs to 18 residues. The CDR3 spells CASSLRALGSGPYNEQFF. For the CDR3, the DNA is TGTGCCAGCAGCTTAAGGGCCCTAGGTAGCGGACCATACAATGAGCAGTTCTTC.

This clone was detected only a few times. V is TRBV10-2 and J is TRBJ2-7; 11 nucleotides match TRBD2. Germline V lookup: CDR1 WSHSY, CDR2 SAAADI. The V and J ends lost 5 bases and 2 bases, in that order; junction bases with no gene match: 2. The CDR3 runs 14 residues. The CDR3 region has the DNA TGCGCCAGCAGTATGACTAGCGGGACCTACGAGCAGTACTTC. This encodes CASSMTSGTYEQYF.

V and J are TRBV5-5 and TRBJ1-2; the D gene is possibly TRBD1 (6 bases). The germline gives CDR1 SGHKS, CDR2 YYEKEE (reference sequence). The V end lost 7 bases, the J end lost 1 base, and 11 bases lay between the germline ends. This CDR3 is 13 amino acids long. CDR3 protein: CASEGGRNYGYTF. DNA for the CDR3: TGTGCCAGCGAGGGGGGGCGTAACTATGGCTACACCTTC.

This clone was found once. The chain combines TRBV25-1 with TRBJ2-6; the D gene is possibly TRBD1 (6 bases). This CDR3 spans 15 amino acids. CDR1 is MGHDK, CDR2 SYGVNS, per germline. With 6 bases removed from V and 4 bases from J, the gap between germline ends came to 13 bases. CDR3 sequence reads: CASSRTGPGANVLTF. CDR3 DNA sequence: TGTGCCAGCAGCCGAACAGGGCCCGGGGCCAACGTCCTGACTTTC.

The V and J genes are TRBV4-1 and TRBJ1-2; TRBD1 matches at 9 bases. The CDR3 runs 17 residues. V trimming: 3 bases; J trimming: 0 bases; junction bases outside the gene matches: 8. Germline CDR1 and CDR2: MGHRA and YSYEKL. Here the CDR3 reads CASSHHRGPYSNYGYTF. The DNA for the CDR3 is TGCGCCAGCAGCCACCACAGGGGGCCCTATTCTAACTATGGCTACACCTTC.

The chain is built from TRBV5-8 and TRBJ1-5; D may be TRBD1 (5 bases). The germline V and J ends were trimmed by 7 bases and 5 bases, with 22 bases remaining between them. This CDR3 comprises 16 residues. Germline lookup yields CDR1 SGHTS and CDR2 YDEGEE. As DNA, the CDR3 is TGTGCCAGCCGTAAGTTGTCGGGGGTGGGCGATCAGCCCCAGCATTTT. The encoded protein is CASRKLSGVGDQPQHF.

The rearrangement joins TRBV2 to TRBJ2-3; TRBD2 is a possible D gene (7 bases). Germline CDR1 reads SNHLY; CDR2 reads FYNNEI. Trimming took off 6 bases at V and 11 bases at J, with 15 bases between the two ends. The CDR3 is 12 residues long. DNA of the CDR3: TGTGCCAGCAGGGCCCCGGGGGGCTTGCAGTATTTT. It specifies CASRAPGGLQYF.

The V and J genes are TRBV28 and TRBJ1-3, with D uncertain. The CDR3 covers 16 residues. The V gene's germline CDR1 is MDHEN and CDR2 SYDVKM. Trimming left V 0 bases short and J 0 bases short, with 9 bases between. This chain's CDR3 is CASSLWGLSSGNTIYF. The CDR3, as DNA: TGTGCCAGCAGTTTATGGGGCCTGAGCTCTGGAAACACCATATATTTT.

The chain couples TRBV4-3 to TRBJ2-4, with TRBD2 identical over 9 bases. With 3 bases clipped from V and 3 bases from J, the junction kept 3 bases outside the gene matches. Germline V gives CDR1 LGHNA, CDR2 YSLEER. The CDR3 totals 15 residues. The CDR3 region is CASSHLAGVKNIQYF. CDR3 nucleotide sequence: TGCGCCAGCAGCCATTTAGCGGGAGTCAAAAACATTCAGTACTTC.

This clone occurred once. V gene TRBV19 combines with J gene TRBJ2-1, with 13 bases that match TRBD2. V was clipped by 5 bases and J by 7 bases; unmatched bases: 2. The CDR3 length is 14 residues. The germline V gene has CDR1 LNHDA and CDR2 SQIVND (reference sequence). The chain's CDR3 is CASSGTSGANEQFF. The CDR3 DNA reads as TGTGCCAGTAGTGGGACTAGCGGGGCGAATGAGCAGTTCTTC.

The genes are TRBV28 and TRBJ1-2; 8 bases map to TRBD1. Germline values: CDR1 MDHEN, CDR2 SYDVKM. With 2 bases clipped from V and 8 bases from J, the junction kept 7 bases outside the gene matches. The CDR3 spans 14 residues. This chain's CDR3 is CASSLGQGAEGYTF. CDR3 DNA: TGTGCCAGCAGTTTAGGGCAGGGGGCTGAGGGCTACACCTTC.

This chain connects TRBV6-5 to TRBJ2-4, with TRBD1 as a possible D gene (6 bases). Looked up from germline, CDR1 is MNHEY and CDR2 is SVGAGI. V was pared by 4 bases and J by 8 bases, with 15 bases between. This CDR3 is built from 14 residues. The DNA of the CDR3 is TGTGCCAGCAGTTTTAACAGGGCGAGGGACATTCAGTACTTC. The encoded protein is CASSFNRARDIQYF.

The chain couples TRBV7-9 to TRBJ1-1; D is unresolved. The CDR3 is made up of 15 amino acids. Per the germline V gene, CDR1 is SEHNR and CDR2 is FQNEAQ (reference sequence). V lost 7 bases to trimming and J lost 1 base, with 16 bases between them. As DNA, the CDR3 is TGTGCCAGCACTAGCCCCTTACACTGGAACACTGAAGCTTTCTTT. Translated, it gives CASTSPLHWNTEAFF.

This clone has only a few counts. V is TRBV6-1 and J is TRBJ1-1, with a weak D call TRBD1 (6 bases). Trimming took 7 bases from V and 5 from J, leaving 17 bases between them. The V gene's germline CDR1 is MNHNS and CDR2 SASEGT. CDR3 length equals 14 residues. The CDR3 bases are TGTGCCAGCACGCAGGGGACGGTTGTTACTGAAGCTTTCTTT. Residues: CASTQGTVVTEAFF.

The J gene is TRBJ1-2, the V gene TRBV6-6; D is unresolved. This CDR3 comprises 14 residues. V was trimmed by 3 bases and J by 1 base, leaving 9 bases between them. Germline CDR1 is MNHNY and CDR2 is SVGAGI (reference sequence). CDR3: CASSYGDDNYGYTF. In nucleotides, the CDR3 is TGTGCCAGCAGTTATGGAGACGATAACTATGGCTACACCTTC.

This chain connects TRBV5-1 to TRBJ1-1, with D perhaps TRBD1 (6 bases). CDR1 and CDR2 from the germline V gene are SGHRS and YFSETQ. Trimming took 3 bases from V and 7 from J, leaving 13 bases between them. CDR3 length: 13 amino acids. Written as DNA, the CDR3 is TGCGCCAGCAGCTCTGGGGGGGGGCGTGAAGCTTTCTTT. This encodes CASSSGGGREAFF. The whole variable domain, filled in from reference TRBV5-1 and TRBJ1-1, reads KAGVTQTPRYLIKTRGQQVTLSCSPISGHRSVSWYQQTPGQGLQFLFEYFSETQRNKGNFPGRFSGRQFSNSRSEMNVSTLELGDSALYLCASSSGGGREAFFGQGTRLTVV.

The chain uses TRBV10-1 and TRBJ2-1, with a weak D call TRBD1 (6 bases). The germline CDR1 and CDR2 sequences are WNHNN and SYGVQD (reference sequence). V was cut by 6 bases and J by 8 bases, with 14 bases left in between. The CDR3 sequence is 13 residues long. The CDR3 loop is CASSHKGVDEQFF. The CDR3 DNA reads TGCGCCAGCAGCCACAAGGGGGTGGATGAGCAGTTCTTC.

J is TRBJ1-4 and V is TRBV6-1; a weak D match, TRBD1 (6 bases). The CDR3 contains 13 residues. Trimming shortened V by 4 bases and J by 7 bases, and 10 bases separated the two germline ends. The germline CDR1 and CDR2 sequences are MNHNS and SASEGT. The CDR3 spells CASSVQGSEKLFF. The CDR3, as DNA: TGTGCCAGCAGTGTACAGGGAAGTGAAAAACTGTTTTTT.

The J gene is TRBJ1-2, the V gene TRBV7-9, with a weak D call TRBD1 (5 bases). Trimming shortened V by 5 bases and J by 8 bases, and 15 bases separated the two germline ends. The CDR3 sequence is 13 residues long. Germline V gene lookup returns CDR1 SEHNR and CDR2 FQNEAQ (reference sequence). This CDR3 is CASSVGASFGYTF. CDR3 DNA sequence: TGTGCCAGCAGCGTAGGGGCCAGTTTCGGCTACACCTTC.

The rearrangement links TRBV2 to TRBJ2-5, with TRBD2 matching over 12 bases. The CDR3 contains 18 residues. Germline V lookup: CDR1 SNHLY, CDR2 FYNNEI. The J segment lost 0 bases and the V segment lost 4 bases, leaving 9 bases of the junction unmatched. The DNA for the CDR3 is TGTGCCAGCAGTGGTACTAGCGGGGGGCACAAACACCAAGAGACCCAGTACTTC. Translated, it gives CASSGTSGGHKHQETQYF.